These 32 T cell receptor beta chains share one sample of origin, sequenced in a study of cytomegalovirus exposure and HLA in healthy donors. Clones were read by immunoSEQ multiplex PCR, and TCRdb kept only the in-frame ones, dropping some. The sample has around 150,000 clones; roughly nine tenths are singletons. The sequenced sample was PBMCs. The source of these receptors is a young woman in good health and CMV-seropositive.

This chain uses TRBV5-6 with TRBJ1-4; TRBD1 might be the D (6 bases). The CDR3 runs 13 residues. The germline CDR1 and CDR2 sequences are SGHDT and YYEEEE. Trimming removed 3 bases at V and 10 bases at J, with 13 bases between. The CDR3 reads CASSSDSLGKLFF. The CDR3, as DNA: TGTGCCAGCAGCTCGGACAGTTTGGGAAAACTGTTTTTT.

The CDR3: CASSFSLGGRNGETQYF. The DNA of the CDR3 is TGTGCCAGCAGCTTTTCGTTGGGAGGCCGGAATGGAGAGACCCAGTACTTC. The chain uses TRBV5-6 and TRBJ2-5; possible D gene TRBD2, 6 bases. V gave up 2 bases and J gave up 4 bases, with 21 bases separating them. Germline lookup yields CDR1 SGHDT and CDR2 YYEEEE. The CDR3 runs 17 residues.

There are a few counts of this clone. The J gene is TRBJ2-2, the V gene TRBV6-5, with 7 bases that match TRBD1. The CDR3 has 14 residues. The germline V gene encodes CDR1 MNHEY and CDR2 SVGAGI. With 7 bases clipped from V and 7 bases from J, the junction kept 9 bases outside the gene matches. CDR3 bases: TGTGCCAGCATGCCGGCAGGGGGTAACGGGGAGCTGTTTTTT. This translates into CASMPAGGNGELFF.

To note about this clone: At one boundary the junction diverges from the germline segment, which might be a read error. The chain is built from TRBV7-7 and TRBJ2-3, with 7 positions matching TRBD2. The CDR3 spans 15 residues. Germline V gene data show CDR1 as SSHAT and CDR2 as FNYEAQ (reference sequence). This CDR3 is CASSPVGGSTDTQYF. The DNA for the CDR3 is TGTGCTAGCAGCCCCGTGGGGGGGAGCACAGATACGCAGTATTTT. The variable domain in full, with the rest retrieved from reference TRBV7-7 and TRBJ2-3, is GAGVSQSPRYKVTKRGQDVTLRCDPISSHATLYWYQQALGQGPEFLTYFNYEAQPDKSGLPSDRFSAERPEGSISTLTIQRTEQRDSAMYRCASSPVGGSTDTQYFGPGTRLTVL.

This chain links TRBV4-2 with TRBJ2-1; TRBD2 aligns across 10 bases. V was pared by 0 bases and J by 8 bases, with 7 bases of the junction left unmatched. The CDR3 consists of 16 residues. The germline CDR1 and CDR2 sequences are LGHNA and YNFKEQ. The CDR3 protein is CASSQDLLAGFDEQFF. Here the CDR3 DNA reads TGTGCCAGCAGCCAAGATTTACTAGCGGGATTCGATGAGCAGTTCTTC.

V usage is TRBV5-1 and J usage is TRBJ2-3; possibly TRBD2 for D (6 bases). The CDR3 spans 12 residues. Trimming removed 0 bases from V and 12 bases from J, with 11 bases in between. Germline V gene sequence: CDR1 SGHRS, CDR2 YFSETQ. CDR3 amino acids: CASSLEEGTQYF. The CDR3 DNA follows: TGCGCCAGCAGCTTGGAGGAGGGGACCCAGTATTTT. Full variable domain (outside the CDR3, taken from reference TRBV5-1 and TRBJ2-3): KAGVTQTPRYLIKTRGQQVTLSCSPISGHRSVSWYQQTPGQGLQFLFEYFSETQRNKGNFPGRFSGRQFSNSRSEMNVSTLELGDSALYLCASSLEEGTQYFGPGTRLTVL.

The chain recombines TRBV10-1 with TRBJ1-2; possibly TRBD1 for D (6 bases). This CDR3 comprises 14 residues. V was pared by 7 bases and J by 2 bases, with 14 bases between. Germline V gene data show CDR1 as WNHNN and CDR2 as SYGVQD (reference sequence). The CDR3 here is CASNPNRENYGYTF. The CDR3 nucleotides read TGCGCCAGCAACCCAAACAGGGAAAACTATGGCTACACCTTC.

The chain combines TRBV5-4 with TRBJ2-5, with 8 bases that match TRBD1. The V gene end was trimmed by 4 bases and the J gene end by 5 bases; junction bases not matched to a gene: 7. Germline V lookup: CDR1 SGHNT, CDR2 YYREEE (reference sequence). There are 14 residues in the CDR3. CDR3 protein: CASSEDRDGETQYF. Written as DNA, the CDR3 is TGTGCCAGCAGCGAGGACAGGGATGGGGAGACCCAGTACTTC.

CDR3 residues: CSGRPSGRSEQFF. The CDR3 DNA is TGCAGCGGCCGGCCTAGCGGGAGGTCTGAGCAGTTCTTC. V usage is TRBV29-1 and J usage is TRBJ2-1; 11 nucleotides agree with TRBD2. The J segment lost 9 bases and the V segment lost 7 bases, leaving 8 bases of the junction unmatched. The CDR3 runs 13 residues. Germline V gene data show CDR1 as SQVTM and CDR2 as ANQGSEA.

V usage is TRBV11-2 and J usage is TRBJ2-7; the match to TRBD2 covers 10 bases. Per the germline V gene, CDR1 is SGHAT and CDR2 is FQNNGV. The CDR3 length is 16 residues. After removal of 3 bases from V and 0 bases from J, the junction contained 5 bases not matched to a gene. The CDR3 bases are TGTGCCAGCAGCTTTCAGGGGACTAGCGTCTCCTACGAGCAGTACTTC. It translates to CASSFQGTSVSYEQYF.

J is TRBJ1-2 and V is TRBV5-4; D gene unclear. Germline V gene sequence: CDR1 SGHNT, CDR2 YYREEE (reference sequence). The V gene lost 4 bases and the J gene lost 8 bases, with 15 bases spanning the gap. This CDR3 is 13 amino acids long. CDR3 sequence: CASSQLLSVGYTF. In DNA, the CDR3 is TGTGCCAGCAGCCAACTTTTAAGCGTAGGCTACACCTTC. Full variable domain (missing parts from reference TRBV5-4 and TRBJ1-2): ETGVTQSPTHLIKTRGQQVTLRCSSQSGHNTVSWYQQALGQGPQFIFQYYREEENGRGNFPPRFSGLQFPNYSSELNVNALELDDSALYLCASSQLLSVGYTFGSGTRLTVV.

The V gene is TRBV29-1, the J gene TRBJ2-7, with 10 bases lining up with TRBD2. The CDR3 length is 13 residues. After removal of 6 bases from V and 4 bases from J, the junction contained 6 bases not matched to a gene. Germline CDR1 reads SQVTM; CDR2 reads ANQGSEA. The CDR3 DNA is TGCAGCGTCGAACTAGCGGGGACGTACGAGCAGTACTTC. Its translation: CSVELAGTYEQYF.

V gene TRBV6-1 combines with J gene TRBJ2-7; 12 positions match TRBD2. The CDR3 totals 14 residues. Per germline, CDR1 MNHNS and CDR2 SASEGT. J was trimmed by 6 bases and V by 7 bases; bases with no gene match: 7. CDR3 residues: CASKELAGGGEQYF. CDR3 DNA sequence: TGTGCCAGCAAAGAACTAGCGGGAGGTGGCGAGCAGTACTTC.

The chain is built from TRBV7-3 and TRBJ2-3, with TRBD2 matching over 7 bases. V was pared by 2 bases and J by 6 bases, with 5 bases of the junction left unmatched. Germline lookup yields CDR1 SGHTA and CDR2 FQGTGA. The CDR3 is 14 residues long. In nucleotides, the CDR3 is TGTGCCAGCAGCTTAGGCGGGAGCGTGGATACGCAGTATTTT. It translates to CASSLGGSVDTQYF.

This sequence joins TRBV30 and TRBJ2-7, with D maybe TRBD1 (6 bases). Germline-derived CDR1 and CDR2 are GTSNPN and SVGIG (reference sequence). This CDR3 is built from 12 residues. Trimming left V 3 bases short and J 3 bases short, with 9 bases between. In DNA form, the CDR3 reads TGTGCCTGGAGGAGGGGGTACTACGAGCAGTACTTC. It is translated as CAWRRGYYEQYF.

J is TRBJ1-1 and V is TRBV6-5, with 9 bases aligning to TRBD1. In germline, CDR1 is MNHEY, CDR2 SVGAGI. V shed 6 bases, J shed 5 bases, and the junction held 10 bases outside the gene matches. CDR3 length equals 15 residues. CDR3 sequence (DNA): TGTGCCAGCAGCCGTACAGGGGGCGCGGGTACTGAAGCTTTCTTT. It encodes CASSRTGGAGTEAFF.

In this sample, this clone turned up once. V gene TRBV27 combines with J gene TRBJ1-4, with 8 bases aligning to TRBD1. The V gene's germline CDR1 is MNHEY and CDR2 SMNVEV (reference sequence). The CDR3 has 16 residues. Germline trimming cut 5 bases from V and 4 bases from J; bases unmatched to any gene: 9. CDR3 protein: CASSPGQAPFNEKLFF. The CDR3 coding sequence is TGTGCCAGCAGTCCGGGACAGGCTCCCTTTAATGAAAAACTGTTTTTT.

The genes are TRBV4-2 and TRBJ1-4, with 8 bases lining up with TRBD1. The CDR3 runs 15 residues. Unmatched junction bases numbered 5, after V lost 3 bases and J lost 5 bases. In germline, CDR1 is LGHNA, CDR2 YNFKEQ. Here the CDR3 DNA reads TGTGCCAGCAGCCAGCGACAGGGGAAAAATGAAAAACTGTTTTTT. This encodes CASSQRQGKNEKLFF.

V gene TRBV6-5 combines with J gene TRBJ1-2; D perhaps matches TRBD1 (6 bases). V was pared by 5 bases and J by 6 bases, with 13 bases between. The CDR3 length is 13 residues. Germline lookup yields CDR1 MNHEY and CDR2 SVGAGI. For the CDR3, the DNA is TGTGCCAGCAGTCGGACAGTGGAGGATGGCTACACCTTC. Residues: CASSRTVEDGYTF.

The chain uses TRBV30 and TRBJ2-7; 8 positions match TRBD1. The junction had 8 bases not matched to a gene; V was cut back by 3 bases and J by 4 bases. The CDR3 is 14 amino acids. From germline, CDR1 is GTSNPN and CDR2 SVGIG (reference sequence). CDR3 nucleotides: TGTGCCTGGAGACCTCCAGGGGGCGCATACGAGCAGTACTTC. It codes for CAWRPPGGAYEQYF.

This clone was seen just once. The rearrangement uses TRBV5-1 and TRBJ2-7, with 7 bases identical to TRBD1. The CDR3 has 14 residues. CDR1 and CDR2 from the germline V gene are SGHRS and YFSETQ. J gave up 2 bases and V 3 bases, and 5 bases lay outside the gene matches. The CDR3 is CASSSRTGPYEQYF. The DNA for the CDR3 is TGCGCCAGCAGCTCTCGGACAGGACCCTACGAGCAGTACTTC.

The genes are TRBV10-3 and TRBJ1-5; 8 nucleotides agree with TRBD1. V was clipped by 6 bases and J by 9 bases; unmatched bases: 13. The CDR3 is 15 residues long. CDR1 and CDR2 (germline): ENHRY, SYGVKD. For the CDR3, the DNA is TGTGCCATCAGAACCGGGACAGGCGGAACGGGGCCCCAGCATTTT. Protein: CAIRTGTGGTGPQHF.

The J gene is TRBJ1-5, the V gene TRBV6-5, with 11 bases lining up with TRBD1. The CDR3 is made up of 16 amino acids. V shed 0 bases and J 5 bases; nucleotides not matched to a gene: 3. Germline-derived CDR1 and CDR2 are MNHEY and SVGAGI. The DNA for the CDR3 is TGTGCCAGCAGTTACTCGGGACAGGGGGTGCATCAGCCCCAGCATTTT. It specifies CASSYSGQGVHQPQHF.

In this sample, this clone turned up once. The chain couples TRBV15 to TRBJ1-1; D possibly corresponds to TRBD1 (5 bases). This CDR3 comprises 14 residues. Trimming pared 1 base from V and 4 bases from J, leaving 10 bases between. CDR1 and CDR2 (germline): LNHNV, YYDKDF (reference sequence). The CDR3 coding sequence is TGTGCCACCAGCAGAGGACAGAGGCCCACTGAAGCTTTCTTT. Encoded protein: CATSRGQRPTEAFF.

CDR3 nucleotides: TGTGCCAGCTCACCACTTAACCTCCGGAGCACTGAAGCTTTCTTT. The encoded protein is CASSPLNLRSTEAFF. The rearrangement uses TRBV18 and TRBJ1-1, with no clear D. This CDR3 spans 15 amino acids. Trimming removed 1 base from V and 4 bases from J, with 13 bases in between. Per the germline V gene, CDR1 is KGHSH and CDR2 is LQKENI.

The rearrangement joins TRBV9 to TRBJ2-1, with a tentative D call TRBD2 (6 bases). CDR3 size: 15 residues. V was shortened by 0 bases and J by 4 bases, with 11 bases between the two germline ends. The germline gives CDR1 SGDLS, CDR2 YYNGEE. The CDR3 DNA reads TGTGCCAGCAGCGTAGACGGGAGCAGGTACAATGAGCAGTTCTTC. This translates into CASSVDGSRYNEQFF.

V usage is TRBV9 and J usage is TRBJ2-1; TRBD2 matches 10 bases. The CDR3 has 15 amino acids. The ends lost 0 bases at V and 9 bases at J; junction bases unmatched: 6. The V gene's germline CDR1 is SGDLS and CDR2 YYNGEE. The CDR3 region is CASSVVSSGSSEQFF. In nucleotides, the CDR3 is TGTGCCAGCAGCGTAGTTTCTAGCGGGAGTTCTGAGCAGTTCTTC.

The V gene is TRBV7-8, the J gene TRBJ2-4, with TRBD1 as a possible D gene (6 bases). V dropped 3 bases and J dropped 5 bases, with 11 bases sitting between them. Germline CDR1 SGHVS, CDR2 FQNEAQ. This CDR3 has 14 amino acids. The CDR3 sequence is CASSFGGAENIQYF. CDR3 bases: TGTGCCAGCAGCTTTGGGGGCGCAGAAAACATTCAGTACTTC. Full variable domain (outside the CDR3, taken from reference TRBV7-8 and TRBJ2-4): GAGVSQSPRYKVAKRGQDVALRCDPISGHVSLFWYQQALGQGPEFLTYFQNEAQLDKSGLPSDRFFAERPEGSVSTLKIQRTQQEDSAVYLCASSFGGAENIQYFGAGTRLSVL.

The rearrangement uses TRBV7-2 and TRBJ1-2; D gene ambiguous. Looked up from germline, CDR1 is SGHTA and CDR2 is FQGNSA. Trimming removed 2 bases from V and 7 bases from J, with 11 bases in between. The CDR3 is made up of 13 amino acids. The CDR3 sequence is CASSLLAAPGYTF. The CDR3 DNA follows: TGTGCCAGCAGCTTACTAGCAGCTCCTGGCTACACCTTC.

The chain recombines TRBV27 with TRBJ2-1; 8 bases are shared with TRBD2. The CDR3 has 15 amino acids. The ends lost 5 bases at V and 5 bases at J; junction bases unmatched: 8. From germline, CDR1 is MNHEY and CDR2 SMNVEV (reference sequence). The CDR3 is CASSDQLAANNEQFF. The CDR3 region has the DNA TGTGCCAGCAGTGACCAACTAGCGGCGAACAATGAGCAGTTCTTC.

The chain recombines TRBV10-3 with TRBJ2-7, with a weak D call TRBD2 (5 bases). The CDR3 is 14 residues long. V shed 2 bases and J shed 2 bases, with 10 bases lying between them. Per the germline V gene, CDR1 is ENHRY and CDR2 is SYGVKD. CDR3 DNA sequence: TGTGCCATCAGTGAGGTCAGCGGTACCTACGAGCAGTACTTC. Its protein product is CAISEVSGTYEQYF.

This chain uses TRBV5-1 with TRBJ2-1, with D perhaps TRBD2 (6 bases). The germline gives CDR1 SGHRS, CDR2 YFSETQ. This CDR3 is built from 12 residues. V was cut by 3 bases and J by 5 bases, with 6 bases left in between. In DNA, the CDR3 is TGCGCCAGCAGCTGGAGGGACAATGAGCAGTTCTTC. Protein sequence: CASSWRDNEQFF. The variable domain in full, with the rest retrieved from reference TRBV5-1 and TRBJ2-1, is KAGVTQTPRYLIKTRGQQVTLSCSPISGHRSVSWYQQTPGQGLQFLFEYFSETQRNKGNFPGRFSGRQFSNSRSEMNVSTLELGDSALYLCASSWRDNEQFFGPGTRLTVL.